Listed below are T cell receptor beta chains from one sample, sequenced in a study of blood T cell repertoires in COVID-19. The repertoire was sequenced with immunoSEQ multiplex PCR; TCRdb's copy has only in-frame clones and lacks some. Found here are about 140,000 clones, roughly 80% of them singletons; the top ten hold more than 3.5%. Sequenced: peripheral blood. These receptors were collected from a woman aged 60 to 75 with acute or convalescent COVID-19. Each CDR3 is given with its conserved first and last residue. The order of the fields is J gene, V gene, CDR3 length, D gene, clone size, CDR3 protein, CDR3 DNA. A D gene is named only where the DNA matches it firmly. Rows may omit the clone size; those that give it use once, few, many or a size class.

TRBJ2-7 | TRBV28 | 15 | NA | NA | CASSLVSGSSYEQYF | TGTGCCAGCAGTTTGGTGAGCGGAAGCAGCTACGAGCAGTACTTC
TRBJ2-7 | TRBV12-5 | 12 | NA | NA | CASGLVLYEQYF | TGTGCTAGTGGTTTGGTACTTTACGAGCAGTACTTC
TRBJ1-1 | TRBV5-1 | 14 | NA | NA | CASSAQTGGYEAFF | TGCGCCAGCAGCGCCCAAACCGGGGGGTATGAAGCTTTCTTT
TRBJ1-1 | TRBV25-1 | 12 | TRBD1 | NA | CASSQGAAEAFF | TGTGCCAGCAGCCAGGGGGCGGCGGAAGCTTTCTTT
TRBJ1-2 | TRBV7-9 | 10 | NA | NA | CASSFGGYTF | TGTGCCAGCAGCTTCGGGGGCTACACCTTC
TRBJ1-2 | TRBV7-9 | 17 | TRBD1 | NA | CASSLAGQGAEGYGYTF | TGTGCCAGCAGCTTAGCGGGACAGGGGGCAGAGGGCTATGGCTACACCTTC
TRBJ1-2 | TRBV7-3 | 13 | NA | NA | CASGGGVEPGYTF | TGTGCCAGCGGGGGAGGGGTGGAGCCTGGCTACACCTTC
TRBJ1-2 | TRBV28 | 16 | TRBD1 | NA | CASSNKDRGMTNGYTF | TGTGCCAGCAGTAACAAGGACAGGGGTATGACAAATGGCTACACCTTC
TRBJ2-5 | TRBV9 | 14 | NA | NA | CASSVGILQETQYF | TGTGCCAGCAGCGTAGGCATACTCCAAGAGACCCAGTACTTC
TRBJ2-3 | TRBV10-2 | 14 | TRBD2 | NA | CASSDLGREDTQYF | TGCGCCAGCAGTGATTTAGGGAGGGAAGATACGCAGTATTTT
TRBJ1-2 | TRBV9 | 14 | NA | once | CASSSGEYGYGYTF | TGTGCCAGCAGCTCCGGAGAATACGGCTATGGCTACACCTTC
TRBJ2-7 | TRBV9 | 15 | TRBD2 | NA | CASSVAASGDYEQYF | TGTGCCAGCAGCGTAGCGGCTAGCGGAGACTACGAGCAGTACTTC
TRBJ1-6 | TRBV7-2 | 16 | TRBD1 | once | CASRFLPGQGNSPLHF | TGTGCCAGCAGGTTCCTCCCCGGACAGGGTAATTCACCCCTCCACTTT
TRBJ1-2 | TRBV7-2 | 15 | TRBD1 | NA | CASSSTGTANYGYTF | TGTGCCAGCAGCTCGACCGGGACAGCTAACTATGGCTACACCTTC
TRBJ2-3 | TRBV19 | 19 | NA | once | CASSIGLRGRRPTTDTQYF | TGTGCCAGTAGTATAGGGCTTAGGGGAAGGCGCCCGACCACAGATACGCAGTATTTT
TRBJ1-2 | TRBV5-1 | 14 | NA | NA | CASSSGDGNYGYTF | TGCGCCAGCAGCTCCGGGGATGGGAACTATGGCTACACCTTC
TRBJ2-2 | TRBV28 | 13 | TRBD1 | NA | CAPRQGNTGELFF | TGTGCCCCCCGACAGGGGAACACCGGGGAGCTGTTTTTT
TRBJ2-7 | TRBV7-2 | 11 | NA | NA | CASSQGQRQYF | TGTGCCAGCAGCCAAGGACAGAGGCAGTACTTC
TRBJ2-2 | TRBV2 | 14 | TRBD2 | NA | CATGVGRGTGELFF | TGTGCCACCGGGGTCGGGAGGGGCACCGGGGAGCTGTTTTTT
TRBJ2-7 | TRBV19 | 15 | TRBD1 | once | CASSLGQGSSYEQYF | TGTGCCAGTAGCCTTGGACAGGGTTCTTCCTACGAGCAGTACTTC
TRBJ2-5 | TRBV7-9 | 14 | TRBD1 | NA | CASNPGQGWETQYF | TGTGCCAGCAACCCGGGACAGGGATGGGAGACCCAGTACTTC
TRBJ2-7 | TRBV6-2/TRBV6-3 | 13 | TRBD1 | NA | CASSYGTVYEQYF | TGTGCCAGCAGTTACGGGACAGTCTACGAGCAGTACTTC
TRBJ1-2 | TRBV9 | 16 | NA | NA | CASSVAPTTVVYGYTF | TGTGCCAGCAGCGTAGCTCCGACGACAGTCGTCTATGGCTACACCTTC
TRBJ1-6 | TRBV2 | 13 | NA | NA | CASVADNNSPLHF | TGTGCCAGCGTCGCAGACAATAATTCACCCCTCCACTTT
TRBJ1-1 | TRBV11-3 | 12 | NA | NA | CASSQVGTEAFF | TGTGCCAGCAGTCAAGTCGGCACTGAAGCTTTCTTT
TRBJ2-3 | TRBV4-3 | 13 | NA | NA | CASSQVRTDTQYF | TGCGCCAGCAGCCAAGTTCGGACAGATACGCAGTATTTT
TRBJ2-1 | TRBV6-2/TRBV6-3 | 20 | NA | NA | CASSYRVGFGGGLLWREQFF | TGTGCCAGCAGTTATCGAGTGGGTTTCGGCGGGGGCCTACTTTGGCGTGAGCAGTTCTTC
TRBJ2-2 | TRBV12-3/TRBV12-4 | 13 | NA | once | CASSPRVNGELFF | TGTGCCAGCAGTCCGAGGGTTAACGGGGAGCTGTTTTTT
TRBJ1-5 | TRBV27 | 15 | TRBD1 | NA | CASSSGTVGNQPQHF | TGTGCCAGCAGTTCAGGGACAGTAGGCAATCAGCCCCAGCATTTT
TRBJ1-1 | TRBV9 | 13 | NA | NA | CASSVIGQGKAFF | TGTGCCAGCAGCGTGATTGGACAAGGGAAAGCTTTCTTT
TRBJ2-7 | TRBV28 | 14 | NA | NA | CASSLASLPYEQYF | TGTGCCAGCAGTTTGGCCAGTTTACCCTACGAGCAGTACTTC
TRBJ1-1 | TRBV28 | 13 | TRBD1 | NA | CATRTGMATEAFF | TGTGCCACCAGGACAGGGATGGCCACTGAAGCTTTCTTT
TRBJ2-1 | TRBV19 | 18 | TRBD2 | NA | CASTKTSGRALLYNEQFF | TGTGCCAGTACAAAGACTAGCGGGAGGGCTTTACTATACAATGAGCAGTTCTTC
TRBJ2-3 | TRBV28 | 15 | TRBD1 | NA | CASSFGTGSTDTQYF | TGTGCCAGCAGTTTCGGGACAGGGAGCACAGATACGCAGTATTTT
TRBJ2-5 | TRBV24-1 | 15 | TRBD2 | NA | CATSRASGRQETQYF | TGTGCCACCAGCCGGGCTAGCGGGAGGCAAGAGACCCAGTACTTC
TRBJ1-2 | TRBV5-1 | 13 | NA | NA | CASRVGGGYGYTF | TGCGCCAGCAGAGTCGGGGGAGGATATGGCTACACCTTC
TRBJ1-5 | TRBV10-3 | 13 | TRBD1 | NA | CATRDREDQPQHF | TGTGCCACCAGGGACAGGGAGGATCAGCCCCAGCATTTT
TRBJ2-2 | TRBV28 | 14 | NA | few | CASSPGTLAGELFF | TGTGCCAGCAGTCCCGGGACACTGGCCGGGGAGCTGTTTTTT
TRBJ1-2 | TRBV9 | 15 | NA | NA | CASTPTPTRDYGYTF | TGTGCCAGCACACCGACCCCGACTCGGGACTATGGCTACACCTTC
TRBJ1-2 | TRBV7-9 | 15 | TRBD1 | once | CASSREDRGVRGYTF | TGTGCCAGCAGCCGCGAGGACAGGGGGGTGCGGGGCTACACCTTC
TRBJ1-5 | TRBV27 | 16 | NA | many | CASSLSVGAVNQPQHF | TGTGCCAGCAGTTTATCGGTAGGGGCGGTAAATCAGCCCCAGCATTTT
TRBJ1-5 | TRBV28 | 13 | TRBD1 | NA | CAITDRGYQPQHF | TGTGCCATCACCGACAGGGGCTATCAGCCCCAGCATTTT
TRBJ1-2 | TRBV18 | 15 | TRBD1 | NA | CASSPGTGPRGGYTF | TGTGCCAGCTCACCCGGGACAGGGCCAAGGGGCGGCTACACCTTC
TRBJ1-1 | TRBV28 | 12 | TRBD1 | NA | CASRQGAGRAFF | TGTGCCAGCCGCCAGGGGGCGGGTCGCGCTTTCTTT
TRBJ2-7 | TRBV2 | 13 | TRBD1 | NA | CASSQDRGHEQYF | TGTGCCAGCAGCCAGGACAGGGGGCACGAGCAGTACTTC
TRBJ2-7 | TRBV4-1 | 14 | NA | NA | CASSSPTRSYEQYF | TGCGCCAGCAGCTCCCCGACACGCTCCTACGAGCAGTACTTC